This TCR beta chain emerged from a study of blood T cell repertoires in COVID-19. The repertoire was sequenced with immunoSEQ multiplex PCR; TCRdb's copy has only in-frame clones and lacks some. This sample has about 210,000 clones, with approximately 88% found just once. Germline V gene data show CDR1 as SQVTM and CDR2 as ANQGSEA. V lost 7 bases and J lost 1; bases outside the gene matches: 10. This CDR3 has 15 amino acids. V usage is TRBV29-1 and J usage is TRBJ1-1; 9 nucleotides align to TRBD1. This TCR derives from a woman aged 40-49 years with acute COVID-19. The specimen sequenced was PBMCs or T cells enriched from blood (not recorded which). The CDR3 reads CSAIPRDRANTEAFF. The CDR3 coding sequence is TGCAGCGCAATTCCCCGGGACAGGGCGAACACTGAAGCTTTCTTT.